This paragraph reports one T cell receptor beta chain. Antigen unknown. The assay was immunoSEQ multiplex PCR, and TCRdb's table has in-frame clones only and misses some. The sample contains 57,000 or so clones, roughly 70% of which appear only once. Germline CDR1 reads MNHEY; CDR2 reads SVGAGI. The CDR3 totals 14 residues. V gave up 4 bases and J gave up 1 base; unmatched junction bases: 3. This sample was taken from a study of T cell responses to AZD1222 COVID-19 vaccine. General study findings and limits: Repertoires were sampled only after the peak T cell response.

The source of this sequence is an adult in good health. The V and J genes are TRBV6-5 and TRBJ1-1; 7 positions agree with TRBD1. The source material was peripheral blood, sampled on day 0 of AZD1222 vaccination. The CDR3 DNA is TGTGCCAGCAGTTTACAGGGGTCGAACACTGAAGCTTTCTTT. Its translation: CASSLQGSNTEAFF.